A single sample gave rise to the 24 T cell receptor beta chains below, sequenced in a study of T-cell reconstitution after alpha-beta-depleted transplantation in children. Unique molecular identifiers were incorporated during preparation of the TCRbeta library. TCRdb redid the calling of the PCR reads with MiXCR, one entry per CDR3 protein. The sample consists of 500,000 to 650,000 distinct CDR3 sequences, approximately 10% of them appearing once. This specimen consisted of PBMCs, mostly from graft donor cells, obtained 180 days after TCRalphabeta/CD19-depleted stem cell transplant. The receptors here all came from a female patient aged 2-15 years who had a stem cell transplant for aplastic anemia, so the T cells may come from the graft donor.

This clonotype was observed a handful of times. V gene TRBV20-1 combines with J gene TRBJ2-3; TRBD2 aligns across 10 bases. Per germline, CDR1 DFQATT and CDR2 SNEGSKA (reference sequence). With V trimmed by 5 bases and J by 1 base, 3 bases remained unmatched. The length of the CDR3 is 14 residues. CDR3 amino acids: CSAAAGGGTDTQYF. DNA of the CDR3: TGCAGTGCTGCAGCGGGAGGGGGCACAGATACGCAGTATTTT.

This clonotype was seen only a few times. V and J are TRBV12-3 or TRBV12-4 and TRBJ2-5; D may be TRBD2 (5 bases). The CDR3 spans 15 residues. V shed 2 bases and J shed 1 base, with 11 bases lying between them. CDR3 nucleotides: TGTGCCAGCAGTTTACGGCGGGCCCCCCAAGAGACCCAGTACTTC. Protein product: CASSLRRAPQETQYF.

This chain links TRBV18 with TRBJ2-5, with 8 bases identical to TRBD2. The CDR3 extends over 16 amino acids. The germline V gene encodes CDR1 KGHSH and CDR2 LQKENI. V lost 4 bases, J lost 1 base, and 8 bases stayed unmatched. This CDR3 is CASSQLAGNLQETQYF. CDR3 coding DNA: TGTGCCAGCTCACAATTAGCGGGAAACCTCCAAGAGACCCAGTACTTC. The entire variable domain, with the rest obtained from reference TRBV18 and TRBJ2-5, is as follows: NAGVMQNPRHLVRRRGQEARLRCSPMKGHSHVYWYRQLPEEGLKFMVYLQKENIIDESGMPKERFSAEFPKEGPSILRIQQVVRGDSAAYFCASSQLAGNLQETQYFGPGTRLLVL.

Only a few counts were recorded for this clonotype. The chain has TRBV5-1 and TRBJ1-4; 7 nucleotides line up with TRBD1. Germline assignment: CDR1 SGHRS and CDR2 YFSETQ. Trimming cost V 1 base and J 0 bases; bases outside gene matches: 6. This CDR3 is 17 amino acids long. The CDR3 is CASSLQGGGTTNEKLFF. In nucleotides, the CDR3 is TGCGCCAGCAGCTTGCAGGGGGGGGGTACAACTAATGAAAAACTGTTTTTT.

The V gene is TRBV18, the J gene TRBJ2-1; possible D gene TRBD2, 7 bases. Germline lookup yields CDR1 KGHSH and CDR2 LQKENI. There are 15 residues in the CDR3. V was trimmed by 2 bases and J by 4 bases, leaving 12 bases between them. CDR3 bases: TGTGCCAGCTCACCAATGGGGGGGCAGTACAATGAGCAGTTCTTC. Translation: CASSPMGGQYNEQFF.

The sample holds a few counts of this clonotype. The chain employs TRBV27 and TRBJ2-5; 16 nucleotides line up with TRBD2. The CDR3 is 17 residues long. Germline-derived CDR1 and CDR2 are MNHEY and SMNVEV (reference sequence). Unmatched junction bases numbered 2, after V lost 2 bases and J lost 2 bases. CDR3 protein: CASSLMGLAGGQETQYF. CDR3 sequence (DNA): TGTGCCAGCAGTTTAATGGGACTAGCGGGAGGGCAAGAGACCCAGTACTTC.

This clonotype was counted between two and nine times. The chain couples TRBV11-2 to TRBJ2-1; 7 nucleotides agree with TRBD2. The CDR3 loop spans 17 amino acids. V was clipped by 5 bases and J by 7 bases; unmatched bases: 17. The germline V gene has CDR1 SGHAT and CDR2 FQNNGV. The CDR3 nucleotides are TGTGCCAGCAGCCAACCCGCCGGGGCGGGAGATATTAATGAGCAGTTCTTC. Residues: CASSQPAGAGDINEQFF.

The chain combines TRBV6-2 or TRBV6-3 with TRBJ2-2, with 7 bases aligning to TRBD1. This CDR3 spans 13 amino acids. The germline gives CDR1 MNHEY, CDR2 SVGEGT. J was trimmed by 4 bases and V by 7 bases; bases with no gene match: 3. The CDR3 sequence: CASTDRVTGELFF. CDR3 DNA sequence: TGTGCCAGCACCGACAGGGTCACCGGGGAGCTGTTTTTT.

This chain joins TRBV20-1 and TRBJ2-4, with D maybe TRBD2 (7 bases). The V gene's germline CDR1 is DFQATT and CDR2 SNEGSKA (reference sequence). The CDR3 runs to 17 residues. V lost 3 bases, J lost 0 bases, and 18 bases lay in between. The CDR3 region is CSASGGGGGLAKNIQYF. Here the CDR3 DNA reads TGCAGTGCTAGCGGCGGGGGAGGGGGACTAGCCAAAAACATTCAGTACTTC.

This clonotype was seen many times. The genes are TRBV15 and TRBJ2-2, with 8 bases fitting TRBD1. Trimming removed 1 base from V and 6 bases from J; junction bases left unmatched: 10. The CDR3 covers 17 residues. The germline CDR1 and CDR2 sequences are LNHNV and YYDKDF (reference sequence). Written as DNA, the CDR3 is TGTGCCACCAGCAGAGGTGGACAGGGTATCAAGTCCGGGGAGCTGTTTTTT. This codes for CATSRGGQGIKSGELFF.

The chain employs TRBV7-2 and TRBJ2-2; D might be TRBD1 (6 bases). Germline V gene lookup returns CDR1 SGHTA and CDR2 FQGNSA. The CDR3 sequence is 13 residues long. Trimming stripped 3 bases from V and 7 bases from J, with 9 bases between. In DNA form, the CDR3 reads TGTGCCAGCAGCTTTAAGGGGGACGGGGAGCTGTTTTTT. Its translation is CASSFKGDGELFF.

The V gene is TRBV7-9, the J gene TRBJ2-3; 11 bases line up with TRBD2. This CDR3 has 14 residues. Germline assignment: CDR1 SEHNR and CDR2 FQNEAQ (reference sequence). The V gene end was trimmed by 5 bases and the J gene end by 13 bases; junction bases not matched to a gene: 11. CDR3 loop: CASSERLAGPRKYF. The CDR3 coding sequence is TGTGCCAGCAGCGAAAGACTAGCGGGGCCACGAAAGTATTTT.

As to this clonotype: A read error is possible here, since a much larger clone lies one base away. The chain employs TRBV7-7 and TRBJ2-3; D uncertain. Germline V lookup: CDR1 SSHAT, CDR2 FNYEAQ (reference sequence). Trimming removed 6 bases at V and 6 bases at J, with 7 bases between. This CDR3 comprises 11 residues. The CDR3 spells CASSFMDTQYF. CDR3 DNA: TGTGCCAGCAGTTTTATGGATACGCAGTATTTT.

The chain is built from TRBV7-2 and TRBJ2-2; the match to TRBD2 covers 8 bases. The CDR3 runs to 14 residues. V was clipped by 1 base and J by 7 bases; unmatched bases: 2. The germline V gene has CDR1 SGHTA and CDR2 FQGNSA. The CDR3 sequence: CASSLGTSIGELFF. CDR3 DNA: TGTGCCAGCAGCTTAGGGACTAGCATCGGGGAGCTGTTTTTT.

The CDR3 sequence is CASSQEGRIRNTEAFF. The CDR3 nucleotides read TGTGCCAGCAGCCAAGAAGGGAGGATTCGGAACACTGAAGCTTTCTTT. The chain has TRBV3-1 and TRBJ1-1; D uncertain. V lost 0 bases and J 1 base, leaving 12 bases between the germline ends. CDR1 and CDR2 from the germline V gene are LGHDT and YNNKEL (reference sequence). This CDR3 comprises 16 residues.

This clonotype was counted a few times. The DNA of the CDR3 is TGTGCCAGCAGCTTAAGTGGCAGGGGGCGCGCTTTCTTT. The encoded protein is CASSLSGRGRAFF. This rearrangement joins TRBV7-2 to TRBJ1-1, with 8 bases identical to TRBD1. CDR3 length: 13 residues. In germline, CDR1 is SGHTA, CDR2 FQGNSA. Trimming removed 2 bases from V and 11 bases from J; junction bases left unmatched: 7.

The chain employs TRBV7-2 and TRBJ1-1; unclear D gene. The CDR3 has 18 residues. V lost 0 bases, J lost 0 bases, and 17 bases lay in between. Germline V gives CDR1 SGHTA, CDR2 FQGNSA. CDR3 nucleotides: TGTGCCAGCAGCTTAGCCGGCGGAAAGGGTGGCATGAACACTGAAGCTTTCTTT. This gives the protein CASSLAGGKGGMNTEAFF.

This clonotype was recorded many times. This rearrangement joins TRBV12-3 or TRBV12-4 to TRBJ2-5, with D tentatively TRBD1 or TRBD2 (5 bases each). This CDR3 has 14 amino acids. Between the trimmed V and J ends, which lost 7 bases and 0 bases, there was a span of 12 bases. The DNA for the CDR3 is TGTGCCAGCAACCAGAGGGGAAACCAAGAGACCCAGTACTTC. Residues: CASNQRGNQETQYF.

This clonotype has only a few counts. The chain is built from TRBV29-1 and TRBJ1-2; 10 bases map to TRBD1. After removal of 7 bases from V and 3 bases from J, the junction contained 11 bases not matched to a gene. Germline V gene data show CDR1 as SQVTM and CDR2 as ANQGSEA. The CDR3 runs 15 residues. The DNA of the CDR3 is TGCAGCGCCGTGACAGGGGGCGCAGGGGACTATGGCTACACCTTC. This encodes CSAVTGGAGDYGYTF.

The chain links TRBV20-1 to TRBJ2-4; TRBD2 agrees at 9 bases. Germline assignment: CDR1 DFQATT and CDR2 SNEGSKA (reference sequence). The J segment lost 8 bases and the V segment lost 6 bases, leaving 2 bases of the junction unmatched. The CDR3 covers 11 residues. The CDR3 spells CSAIAGDIQYF. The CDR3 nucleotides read TGCAGTGCGATAGCGGGAGACATTCAGTACTTC.

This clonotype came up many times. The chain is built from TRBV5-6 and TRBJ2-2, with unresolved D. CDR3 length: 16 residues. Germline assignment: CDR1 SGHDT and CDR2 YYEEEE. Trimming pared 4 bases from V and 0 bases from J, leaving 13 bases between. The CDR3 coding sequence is TGTGCCAGCAGCCTCGGCGGCAGGCCGAACACCGGGGAGCTGTTTTTT. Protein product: CASSLGGRPNTGELFF.

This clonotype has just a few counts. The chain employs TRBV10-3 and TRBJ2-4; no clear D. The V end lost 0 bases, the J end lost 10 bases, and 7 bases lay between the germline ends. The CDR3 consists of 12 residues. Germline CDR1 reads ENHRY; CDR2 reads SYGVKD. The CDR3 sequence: CAISESLTIQYF. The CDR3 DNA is TGTGCCATCAGTGAGTCACTGACAATTCAGTACTTC.

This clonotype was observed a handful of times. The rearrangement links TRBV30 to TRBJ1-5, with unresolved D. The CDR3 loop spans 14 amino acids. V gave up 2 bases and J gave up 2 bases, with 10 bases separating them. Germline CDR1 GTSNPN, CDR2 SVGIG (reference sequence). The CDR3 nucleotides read TGTGCCTGGAGTAGTTTAGCAGGCAATCAGCCCCAGCATTTT. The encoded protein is CAWSSLAGNQPQHF.

CDR3 bases: TGCAGTGCTACCCCGGGGGAGACCCAGTACTTC. Amino acids: CSATPGETQYF. The rearrangement uses TRBV20-1 and TRBJ2-5; tentative D call: TRBD2 (5 bases). The ends were cut back, 4 bases at V and 5 bases at J, with 8 bases in the middle. Germline V gives CDR1 DFQATT, CDR2 SNEGSKA (reference sequence). The CDR3 spans 11 residues.